This TCR beta chain was captured in a study of T cell changes during pregnancy in multiple sclerosis. To note about this clone: The junction differs from germline at one of its ends, possibly a read error.

The length of the CDR3 is 16 residues. Germline V gene sequence: CDR1 SSHAT, CDR2 FNYEAQ (reference sequence). Measured with immunoSEQ multiplex PCR; TCRdb has only the in-frame clones, and not every one. Altogether fewer than 70,000 clones are present, about nine tenths being singletons, with the ten largest covering roughly 1.5%. This sequence was found in a female donor with multiple sclerosis, enrolled in a pregnancy study. The chain couples TRBV7-7 to TRBJ2-5; 15 bases map to TRBD2. The sample was peripheral blood, taken in the third trimester of pregnancy. CDR3 region: CASSSLGTSGGETQYF. The CDR3 coding sequence is TGTGCTAGCAGCTCCCTCGGGACTAGCGGGGGGGAGACCCAGTACTTC.